The rows below give T cell receptor beta chains drawn from one sample of a study of blood T cell repertoires in COVID-19. Clones were sequenced by immunoSEQ multiplex PCR, and TCRdb holds only the in-frame ones, with some missing. The profile covers over 150,000 clones, with just over 85% appearing a single time and roughly 7% taken by the ten largest. The sequencing sample was made of peripheral blood. The receptors originated from a man aged 45-65 years with active or convalescent COVID-19. CDR3s include the opening cysteine and the closing phenylalanine or tryptophan. A D gene is named only where the DNA matches it firmly. Clone size is stated in some rows and not others, as once, few, many or a class when expanded.

J | size | V | D | CDR3 | DNA
TRBJ1-6 | NA | TRBV9 | NA | CASSEYDRSYNSPLHF | TGTGCCAGCAGCGAGTACGACAGGAGTTATAATTCACCCCTCCACTTT
TRBJ1-2 | NA | TRBV7-2 | NA | CASSSRGAFGGGYTF | TGTGCCAGCAGCTCCAGAGGGGCGTTCGGGGGTGGCTACACCTTC
TRBJ1-2 | few | TRBV28 | TRBD1 | CASRIQGAEYGYTF | TGTGCCAGCAGGATACAGGGGGCGGAATATGGCTACACCTTC
TRBJ2-7 | NA | TRBV5-4 | TRBD2 | CASSSGLAGDEQYF | TGTGCCAGCAGCTCGGGACTAGCGGGAGACGAGCAGTACTTC
TRBJ1-2 | NA | TRBV20-1 | NA | CSASLGLGGYTF | TGCAGTGCTAGTTTGGGTTTGGGCGGCTACACCTTC
TRBJ2-2 | NA | TRBV19 | NA | CASSFRGGTGELFF | TGTGCCAGTAGTTTCAGGGGCGGGACCGGGGAGCTGTTTTTT
TRBJ1-1 | NA | TRBV29-1 | NA | CSVEQGNTEAFF | TGCAGCGTTGAACAGGGGAACACTGAAGCTTTCTTT
TRBJ2-2 | NA | TRBV9 | TRBD2 | CASSVGLAGNTGELFF | TGTGCCAGCAGCGTGGGACTAGCGGGGAACACCGGGGAGCTGTTTTTT
TRBJ1-6 | NA | TRBV24-1 | TRBD1 | CATRMTGGRIVSNSPLHF | TGTGCCACCAGAATGACAGGGGGGAGGATAGTAAGTAATTCACCCCTCCACTTT
TRBJ1-5 | NA | TRBV7-2 | NA | CASSLVGRANQPQHF | TGTGCCAGCAGCTTAGTTGGGCGGGCGAATCAGCCCCAGCATTTT
TRBJ1-2 | NA | TRBV29-1 | NA | CSVSGIADYGYTF | TGCAGCGTGTCAGGGATTGCGGACTATGGCTACACCTTC
TRBJ1-4 | NA | TRBV7-9 | TRBD1 | CASSPRQGNDEKLFF | TGTGCCAGCAGCCCCAGACAGGGTAACGATGAAAAACTGTTTTTT
TRBJ1-5 | NA | TRBV5-1 | NA | CASSLEANQPQHF | TGCGCCAGCAGCTTGGAAGCTAATCAGCCCCAGCATTTT
TRBJ2-2 | few | TRBV3-1/TRBV3-2 | TRBD1 | CASNTGQGYGELFF | TGTGCCAGCAACACGGGACAGGGTTACGGGGAGCTGTTTTTT
TRBJ1-4 | NA | TRBV7-9 | TRBD1 | CASSLGATGINEKLFF | TGTGCCAGCAGCCTAGGGGCGACAGGGATAAATGAAAAACTGTTTTTT
TRBJ2-7 | NA | TRBV24-1 | NA | CATSDSSVYTYEQYF | TGTGCCACCAGTGATTCTAGCGTTTACACCTACGAGCAGTACTTC
TRBJ2-7 | NA | TRBV25-1 | NA | CASSELVSGERAYEQYF | TGTGCCAGCAGTGAATTGGTCTCGGGGGAGAGAGCCTACGAGCAGTACTTC
TRBJ2-1 | NA | TRBV10-3 | TRBD1 | CAVRPGTGLNNEQFF | TGTGCCGTAAGACCCGGGACAGGGTTAAACAATGAGCAGTTCTTC
TRBJ1-5 | NA | TRBV24-1 | TRBD1 | CATGQGKSQPQHF | TGTGCCACAGGACAGGGGAAATCTCAGCCCCAGCATTTT
TRBJ2-7 | NA | TRBV25-1 | NA | CASQQTGTYEQYF | TGTGCGTCACAGCAGACGGGAACCTACGAGCAGTACTTC
TRBJ1-1 | once | TRBV7-9 | TRBD1 | CASSLTGTVEAFF | TGTGCCAGCAGCCTAACCGGGACAGTTGAAGCTTTCTTT
TRBJ2-1 | NA | TRBV21-1 | NA | CASSNPRQGAYNEQFF | TGTGCCAGCAGCAACCCTCGGCAGGGGGCCTACAATGAGCAGTTCTTC
TRBJ2-1 | NA | TRBV2 | TRBD2 | CASSELAGSSYNEQFF | TGTGCCAGCAGTGAACTAGCGGGGAGCTCCTACAATGAGCAGTTCTTC
TRBJ2-2 | few | TRBV6-4 | NA | CASSDARYTGELFF | TGTGCCAGCAGTGACGCCCGGTACACCGGGGAGCTGTTTTTT
TRBJ2-1 | NA | TRBV11-1 | TRBD2 | CASSLARDYSYNEQFF | TGTGCCAGCAGCTTAGCGCGGGACTACTCCTACAATGAGCAGTTCTTC
TRBJ1-2 | NA | TRBV7-2 | TRBD1 | CASSTPGNRGSYGYTF | TGTGCCAGCAGCACACCTGGAAACAGGGGCTCGTATGGCTACACCTTC